A selection of T cell receptor beta chains follows, all from one sample in a study of T cells in Graves' hyperthyroidism and ophthalmopathy. TCRdb recomputed calls from the multiplex PCR reads with MiXCR, one row per CDR3 protein. The sample consists of roughly 180,000 distinct CDR3 sequences, 8% to 9.5% of them appearing once. The sequencing sample was made of blood. The source of these receptors is a woman aged 18-29 years with Graves' hyperthyroidism that later progressed to Graves' ophthalmopathy. Both conserved end residues are part of each CDR3. Each record gives: clone size, J gene, D gene, CDR3 length, V gene, CDR3 protein, CDR3 DNA. A D gene is named only where the DNA matches it firmly. Not all rows give a size; the values are once, few, many and, for expanded clones, a class.

>many|TRBJ1-1|-|13|TRBV28
CASSLLGPTEAFF
TGTGCCAGCAGTTTATTGGGGCCCACTGAAGCTTTCTTT
>many|TRBJ1-3|-|14|TRBV14
CASSQTHLGYTIYF
TGTGCCAGCAGCCAGACCCACCTCGGATACACCATATATTTT
>many|TRBJ2-3|-|12|TRBV6-1
CASNEGTDTQYF
TGTGCCAGCAACGAAGGGACAGATACGCAGTATTTT
>-|TRBJ2-1|-|16|TRBV29-1
CSVEGPERSGGNEQFF
TGCAGCGTTGAGGGGCCGGAGAGGTCGGGTGGCAATGAGCAGTTCTTC
>many|TRBJ1-1|-|14|TRBV19
CASSDPPEGTEAFF
TGTGCCAGTAGTGACCCCCCCGAAGGCACTGAAGCTTTCTTT
>many|TRBJ1-1|TRBD1|15|TRBV27
CASSSTGDPNTEAFF
TGTGCCAGCAGTTCGACAGGGGACCCGAACACTGAAGCTTTCTTT
>many|TRBJ2-2|-|15|TRBV19
CASKSGGMRNGELFF
TGTGCCAGTAAGAGTGGGGGGATGAGAAACGGGGAGCTGTTTTTT
>-|TRBJ2-5|-|14|TRBV9
CASSQGGLQETQCF
TGTGCCAGCAGCCAGGGTGGACTTCAAGAGACCCAGTGCTTC
>-|TRBJ2-3|-|16|TRBV7-9
CASSTKPGQDTDTQYF
TGTGCCAGCAGCACAAAACCGGGACAAGACACAGATACGCAGTATTTT
>many|TRBJ1-5|-|13|TRBV3-1
CASSLGINQPQHF
TGTGCCAGCAGCCTCGGTATTAATCAGCCCCAGCATTTT
>-|TRBJ2-3|TRBD2|15|TRBV20-1
CSARGGLEGTDTQYF
TGCAGTGCTAGAGGCGGACTAGAGGGCACAGATACGCAGTATTTT
>-|TRBJ2-1|-|15|TRBV5-1
CASSPDLQNYNEQFF
TGCGCCAGCAGCCCGGACTTGCAGAACTACAATGAGCAGTTCTTC
>many|TRBJ1-5|TRBD1|14|TRBV28
CASSLGTGAQPQHF
TGTGCCAGCAGTTTAGGGACAGGGGCTCAGCCCCAGCATTTT
>many|TRBJ1-1|-|14|TRBV20-1
CSAREGSPNTEAFF
TGCAGTGCTAGAGAGGGCTCCCCGAACACTGAAGCTTTCTTT
>-|TRBJ1-2|TRBD1|16|TRBV28
CASRQIPGQFNYGYTF
TGTGCCAGCAGACAAATTCCGGGACAGTTTAACTATGGCTACACCTTC
>many|TRBJ2-1|TRBD2|17|TRBV7-9
CASSPRTSGGMYNEQFF
TGTGCCAGCAGCCCCCGGACTAGCGGGGGGATGTACAATGAGCAGTTCTTC
>-|TRBJ1-3|-|15|TRBV19
CASSMVGRRGNTIYF
TGTGCCAGTAGTATGGTTGGCAGGAGGGGAAACACCATATATTTT
>many|TRBJ1-6|-|15|TRBV25-1
CASSGQGTYNSPLHF
TGTGCCAGCAGTGGGCAGGGGACCTATAATTCACCCCTCCACTTT
>-|TRBJ1-4|-|12|TRBV24-1
CATSDPHGKLFF
TGTGCCACCAGTGACCCTCACGGAAAACTGTTCTTT
>few|TRBJ1-2|-|16|TRBV20-1
CSARVNRRVSSYGYTF
TGCAGTGCTAGAGTAAACAGGAGGGTTTCGTCTTATGGCTACACCTTC
>many|TRBJ1-6|TRBD1|13|TRBV12-3/TRBV12-4
CASSSDRNSPLHF
TGTGCCAGCAGTTCGGACAGGAATTCACCCCTCCACTTT
>many|TRBJ1-2|-|13|TRBV9
CASSPLGGSGYTF
TGTGCCAGCAGCCCCCTTGGGGGATCCGGCTACACCTTC
>many|TRBJ1-2|TRBD1|13|TRBV19
CASSDQGVGGYTF
TGTGCCAGTAGTGACCAGGGGGTTGGCGGCTACACCTTC
>many|TRBJ1-6|-|15|TRBV4-2
CASSQLSVLGSPLHF
TGTGCCAGCAGCCAACTCAGTGTTCTTGGTTCACCCCTCCACTTT
>many|TRBJ1-1|-|16|TRBV20-1
CSAEGRGSSFNTEAFF
TGCAGTGCTGAGGGACGCGGATCCTCTTTTAACACTGAAGCTTTCTTT
>-|TRBJ2-3|-|12|TRBV25-1
CASSDRVIAQYF
TGTGCCAGCAGTGACAGGGTGATTGCGCAGTATTTT
>few|TRBJ2-7|TRBD1|14|TRBV13
CASSLGRGLGEQYF
TGTGCCAGCAGCTTAGGCAGGGGGCTGGGGGAGCAGTACTTC
>many|TRBJ1-1|-|14|TRBV5-5
CASSLVGPNTEAFF
TGTGCCAGCAGCTTGGTAGGACCGAACACTGAAGCTTTCTTT
>many|TRBJ2-7|TRBD1|14|TRBV12-3/TRBV12-4
CASSRQGAVYEQYF
TGTGCCAGCAGTAGACAGGGGGCTGTCTACGAGCAGTACTTC
>few|TRBJ1-6|-|16|TRBV27
CASSPVGEGLNSPLHF
TGTGCCAGCAGCCCCGTCGGCGAGGGACTAAATTCACCCCTCCACTTT
>many|TRBJ1-5|-|14|TRBV7-2
CASSPTGRNQPQHF
TGTGCCAGCAGCCCTACAGGGAGGAATCAGCCCCAGCATTTT
>-|TRBJ2-3|-|16|TRBV7-2
CASSRGRRDQSYTQYF
TGTGCCAGCAGCCGTGGGCGGCGGGACCAAAGCTATACGCAGTATTTT
>many|TRBJ1-3|-|14|TRBV6-1
CASSEQGSGNTIYF
TGTGCCAGCAGTGAACAAGGATCGGGAAACACCATATATTTT
>many|TRBJ1-2|TRBD1|14|TRBV12-3/TRBV12-4
CASSDGTELNGYTF
TGTGCCAGCAGTGACGGGACAGAACTTAATGGCTACACCTTC
>many|TRBJ1-5|-|15|TRBV20-1
CSAREVGVSNQPQHF
TGCAGTGCTAGAGAGGTAGGGGTAAGCAATCAGCCCCAGCATTTT
>-|TRBJ2-1|TRBD1|15|TRBV5-4
CASSGGQGVSNEQFF
TGTGCCAGCAGCGGGGGACAGGGGGTTAGCAATGAGCAGTTCTTC
>few|TRBJ2-1|TRBD2|16|TRBV30
CAWSPTPGTSYNEQFF
TGTGCCTGGAGTCCGACCCCCGGGACTAGCTACAATGAGCAGTTCTTC
>-|TRBJ1-6|TRBD1|15|TRBV9
CASSVGGQHNSPLHF
TGTGCCAGCAGCGTAGGGGGACAGCATAATTCACCCCTCCACTTT